The 14 T cell receptor beta chains below were found in one sample sequenced in a study of early T cells in non-severe SARS-CoV-2 infection. TCRdb processed the 5' RACE reads anew with MiXCR; each CDR3 protein has one entry. The table has roughly 80,000 distinct CDR3 sequences, around 5.6% seen once. Material for sequencing was whole blood. All receptors come from an adult who was a healthcare worker with PCR-confirmed SARS-CoV-2 infection or an uninfected control (not recorded which).

The rearrangement joins TRBV20-1 to TRBJ2-1; the D gene could be TRBD1 or TRBD2 (5 bases each). From germline, CDR1 is DFQATT and CDR2 SNEGSKA (reference sequence). The CDR3 length is 14 residues. Trimming cost V 6 bases and J 6 bases, with 18 bases left between them. The chain's CDR3 is CSAARRDPINEQFF. For the CDR3, the DNA is TGCAGTGCAGCCAGACGGGACCCCATCAATGAGCAGTTCTTC.

A few counts support this clonotype. This chain connects TRBV3-1 to TRBJ2-5; 13 positions match TRBD2. Germline lookup yields CDR1 LGHDT and CDR2 YNNKEL (reference sequence). The CDR3 consists of 18 residues. Trimming removed 4 bases from V and 2 bases from J; junction bases left unmatched: 10. The CDR3 region has the DNA TGTGCCAGCAGCCGCCTAGGGACTAGCGGGGACTTTCAAGAGACCCAGTACTTC. Translation: CASSRLGTSGDFQETQYF.

This clonotype was seen at least ten times. The V and J genes are TRBV27 and TRBJ2-3; D may be TRBD2 (6 bases). The CDR3 has 16 residues. Trimming cost V 6 bases and J 4 bases, with 20 bases left between them. Germline values: CDR1 MNHEY, CDR2 SMNVEV (reference sequence). In DNA form, the CDR3 reads TGTGCCAGCAGCCCCTCTGCGGGCCCGGGGGCAGATACGCAGTATTTT. Amino acid sequence: CASSPSAGPGADTQYF.

This clonotype occurred many times. The chain combines TRBV20-1 with TRBJ2-1; 9 bases align to TRBD2. This CDR3 comprises 16 residues. With 0 bases clipped from V and 8 bases from J, the junction kept 11 bases outside the gene matches. Germline V gene lookup returns CDR1 DFQATT and CDR2 SNEGSKA (reference sequence). The CDR3 coding sequence is TGCAGTGCTAGAGAGTGGGCTAGCGGGATTTCGCATGAGCAGTTCTTC. Translated, it gives CSAREWASGISHEQFF.

In its sample, this clonotype was seen a few times. The chain links TRBV6-5 to TRBJ2-3; D not resolved. The germline gives CDR1 MNHEY, CDR2 SVGAGI. Trimming stripped 0 bases from V and 5 bases from J, with 6 bases between. This CDR3 contains 13 residues. CDR3 amino acids: CASSYSWGDTQYF. The CDR3 DNA sequence: TGTGCCAGCAGTTACTCTTGGGGAGATACGCAGTATTTT.

This clonotype was observed at least ten times. The chain combines TRBV10-2 with TRBJ2-3; D is undetermined. The germline V gene encodes CDR1 WSHSY and CDR2 SAAADI. V was pared by 5 bases and J by 1 base, with 7 bases between. CDR3 length: 13 amino acids. The CDR3 reads CASSSQGTDTQYF. The CDR3 nucleotides read TGCGCCAGCAGTTCTCAGGGCACAGATACGCAGTATTTT.

This clonotype showed up many times. The rearrangement links TRBV5-1 to TRBJ2-2; D is unresolved. CDR3 length: 18 residues. In germline, CDR1 is SGHRS, CDR2 YFSETQ. V lost 2 bases and J lost 2, with 19 bases in between. CDR3 amino acids: CASSFFSMGQTNTGELFF. Here the CDR3 DNA reads TGCGCCAGCAGCTTTTTTTCAATGGGTCAGACCAACACCGGGGAGCTGTTTTTT.

This clonotype occurred a few times. This rearrangement joins TRBV29-1 to TRBJ2-3; no clear D gene. The CDR3 covers 10 residues. Trimming left V 7 bases short and J 6 bases short, with 8 bases between. Germline V gene sequence: CDR1 SQVTM, CDR2 ANQGSEA. This CDR3 reads CSAVADTQYF. The DNA for the CDR3 is TGCAGCGCAGTAGCCGATACGCAGTATTTT.

This clonotype was seen many times. This sequence joins TRBV24-1 and TRBJ2-5; D is unclear. V shed 3 bases and J shed 2 bases, with 12 bases lying between them. This CDR3 is 15 amino acids long. Germline lookup yields CDR1 KGHDR and CDR2 SFDVKD. The CDR3 loop is CATSDRQKTQETQYF. The CDR3 DNA sequence: TGTGCCACCAGTGATCGGCAGAAGACACAAGAGACCCAGTACTTC.

This clonotype was counted only a few times. The chain couples TRBV15 to TRBJ1-5; no clear D. CDR3 length: 13 amino acids. V was clipped by 3 bases and J by 5 bases, with 8 bases between them. Looked up from germline, CDR1 is LNHNV and CDR2 is YYDKDF (reference sequence). The CDR3 sequence is CATSRGHHQPQHF. Here the CDR3 DNA reads TGTGCCACCAGCAGGGGCCACCATCAGCCCCAGCATTTT.

The chain employs TRBV5-6 and TRBJ2-3, with 9 bases that match TRBD1. J was trimmed by 3 bases and V by 5 bases; bases with no gene match: 10. The CDR3 has 16 amino acids. Looked up from germline, CDR1 is SGHDT and CDR2 is YYEEEE. The CDR3 sequence: CASSTGGTVWTDTQYF. Written as DNA, the CDR3 is TGTGCCAGCAGTACAGGGGGCACGGTTTGGACAGATACGCAGTATTTT.

This clonotype was seen at least ten times. The chain links TRBV9 to TRBJ2-6; tentatively, D is TRBD2 (5 bases). This CDR3 has 18 amino acids. Between the trimmed V and J ends, which lost 4 bases and 0 bases, there was a span of 17 bases. Germline V gene data show CDR1 as SGDLS and CDR2 as YYNGEE. CDR3 nucleotides: TGTGCCAGCAGCCCACGCATGGCAGGAGGCTCTGGGGCCAACGTCCTGACTTTC. Translation: CASSPRMAGGSGANVLTF.

This clonotype was counted between two and nine times. V and J are TRBV4-1 and TRBJ2-1; 8 bases align to TRBD2. Germline V lookup: CDR1 MGHRA, CDR2 YSYEKL. Losses at the gene ends were 5 bases for V and 7 bases for J; bases not matched to a gene: 10. This CDR3 is 15 amino acids long. The CDR3 here is CASSASGTRRNEQFF. The CDR3 coding sequence is TGCGCCAGCAGCGCGTCCGGGACTAGAAGAAATGAGCAGTTCTTC.

This clonotype was seen ten or more times. The gene calls are TRBV3-1 and TRBJ2-7; tentatively, D is TRBD1 (6 bases). Germline lookup yields CDR1 LGHDT and CDR2 YNNKEL (reference sequence). V was pared by 4 bases and J by 2 bases, with 15 bases between. This CDR3 has 15 amino acids. The DNA for the CDR3 is TGTGCCAGCAGCCGTAAGGACAGACCAGCCTACGAGCAGTACTTC. It specifies CASSRKDRPAYEQYF.